The sequence of this T cell receptor beta chain was determined in a study of patients and donors after allogeneic stem cell transplantation. CDR3 length equals 12 residues. Trimming took off 3 bases at V and 0 bases at J, with 5 bases between the two ends. Germline assignment: CDR1 DFQATT and CDR2 SNEGSKA (reference sequence). TCRdb independently ran MiXCR on the RT-PCR reads; one entry per CDR3 protein. In the table there are over 150,000 distinct CDR3 sequences, around 30% of which are singletons. The specimen was blood, either unsorted or a sorted T cell fraction (not recorded which). The rearrangement links TRBV20-1 to TRBJ2-5, with D hard to call. The origin of this receptor is a human donor who was either an allogeneic HSCT recipient or a stem cell or donor lymphocyte infusion donor (not recorded which). It is not recorded whose cells these are; they may come from a transplant donor. The CDR3 protein is CSASLYQETQYF. DNA of the CDR3: TGCAGTGCTAGTTTATACCAAGAGACCCAGTACTTC.